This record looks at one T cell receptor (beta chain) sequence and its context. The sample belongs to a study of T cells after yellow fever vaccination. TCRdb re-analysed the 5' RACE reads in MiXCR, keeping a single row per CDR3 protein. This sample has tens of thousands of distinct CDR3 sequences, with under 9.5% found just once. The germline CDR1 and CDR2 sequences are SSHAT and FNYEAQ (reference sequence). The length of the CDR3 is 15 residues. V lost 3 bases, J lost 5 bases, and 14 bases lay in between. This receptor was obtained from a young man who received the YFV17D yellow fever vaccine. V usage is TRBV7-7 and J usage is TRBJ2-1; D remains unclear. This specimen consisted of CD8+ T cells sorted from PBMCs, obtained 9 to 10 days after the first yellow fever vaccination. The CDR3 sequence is CASSLSARLNNEQFF. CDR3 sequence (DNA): TGTGCCAGCAGCTTGTCAGCGAGACTTAACAATGAGCAGTTCTTC.